This passage covers 32 T cell receptor beta chains from one sample sequenced in a study of cytomegalovirus exposure and HLA in healthy donors (dated by TCRdb to about 2017). Library method: the immunoSEQ multiplex PCR assay. For the multiplex PCR, a mixture combining 60 forward primers for TCR Vbeta segments and 13 reverse primers for TCR Jbeta segments was used. Here the immuneACCESS table is served through TCRdb, limited to in-frame sequences with V and J called. Missing clones are a known gap in these copies; in checked studies unresolved V genes cover under half, and the rest lacks a known reason. The sample table lists roughly 100,000 clones, less than 9.5% of them with a count of one. The ten largest clones add up to 4.5% to 6.5% of the sample. The sample consisted of PBMCs. These receptors came from a middle-aged man in good health and CMV-seropositive.

This clone turned up a few times. The rearrangement joins TRBV29-1 to TRBJ1-2; unclear D gene. This CDR3 has 8 amino acids. Between the trimmed V and J ends, which lost 3 bases and 9 bases, there was a span of 2 bases. CDR1 and CDR2 from the germline V gene are SQVTM and ANQGSEA. The DNA of the CDR3 is TGCAGCGTTGACAGCTACACCTTC. It codes for CSVDSYTF.

This clone was picked up a small number of times. This chain uses TRBV30 with TRBJ2-3; 7 nucleotides align to TRBD2. This CDR3 comprises 15 residues. Germline V gene sequence: CDR1 GTSNPN, CDR2 SVGIG (reference sequence). Germline trimming cut 5 bases from V and 4 bases from J; bases unmatched to any gene: 12. CDR3 in amino acids: CAWASISAGADTQYF. The CDR3 bases are TGTGCCTGGGCATCGATTTCGGCGGGAGCAGATACGCAGTATTTT.

The J gene is TRBJ2-7, the V gene TRBV11-3; D not resolved. Trimming removed 1 base from V and 5 bases from J, with 12 bases in between. This CDR3 region has 14 residues. Germline CDR1 reads SGHNT; CDR2 reads YENEEA. The DNA for the CDR3 is TGTGCCAGCAGCTTAGGAGGTCGCGCCGACGAGCAGTACTTC. This codes for CASSLGGRADEQYF. The full variable domain, in which reference TRBV11-3 and TRBJ2-7 provide the parts outside the CDR3, is EAGVVQSPRYKIIEKKQPVAFWCNPISGHNTLYWYLQNLGQGPELLIRYENEEAVDDSQLPKDRFSAERLKGVDSTLKIQPAELGDSAVYLCASSLGGRADEQYFGPGTRLTVT.

This chain joins TRBV30 and TRBJ1-3; no clear D gene. Trimming took 7 bases from V and 0 from J, leaving 19 bases between them. Per the germline V gene, CDR1 is GTSNPN and CDR2 is SVGIG (reference sequence). The CDR3 covers 16 residues. CDR3 nucleotides: TGTGCCTCGAGAGCACAGCGGGTAATCTCTGGAAACACCATATATTTT. It yields the protein CASRAQRVISGNTIYF.

This clone occurred many times. The chain has TRBV9 and TRBJ2-2; D gene uncertain. The CDR3 is 14 amino acids. V dropped 4 bases and J dropped 4 bases, with 11 bases sitting between them. Germline assignment: CDR1 SGDLS and CDR2 YYNGEE. The CDR3 region is CASSPGIATGELFF. CDR3 coding DNA: TGTGCCAGCAGCCCAGGAATCGCCACCGGGGAGCTGTTTTTT.

The chain carries TRBV14 and TRBJ2-1; D may be TRBD2 (6 bases). Deletions cut 0 bases from V and 1 base from J, with 13 bases between. Germline V gene lookup returns CDR1 SGHDN and CDR2 FVKESK. There are 17 residues in the CDR3. CDR3 coding DNA: TGTGCCAGCAGCCAAGATTTGGGTAGCGGATCCTACAATGAGCAGTTCTTC. This gives the protein CASSQDLGSGSYNEQFF.

Relative to its sample, this clone is medium-sized (0.01 to 0.1%). The chain joins TRBV6-6 to TRBJ1-1; 7 bases line up with TRBD1. The V segment lost 5 bases and the J segment 1 base; nucleotides outside the gene matches: 7. This CDR3 has 15 residues. Germline assignment: CDR1 MNHNY and CDR2 SVGAGI (reference sequence). The CDR3 is CASSGRQGSNTEAFF. CDR3 sequence (DNA): TGTGCCAGCAGTGGCCGACAGGGTTCGAACACTGAAGCTTTCTTT.

This clone occurred a few times. The V gene is TRBV29-1, the J gene TRBJ1-1, with 8 bases identical to TRBD1. V trimming: 4 bases; J trimming: 4 bases; junction bases outside the gene matches: 5. Per the germline V gene, CDR1 is SQVTM and CDR2 is ANQGSEA. This CDR3 is 13 amino acids long. CDR3 amino acids: CSVADRAPTEAFF. The CDR3, as DNA: TGCAGCGTTGCGGACAGGGCCCCCACTGAAGCTTTCTTT. Supplemented by reference TRBV29-1 and TRBJ1-1, the full variable domain reads SAVISQKPSRDICQRGTSLTIQCQVDSQVTMMFWYRQQPGQSLTLIATANQGSEATYESGFVIDKFPISRPNLTFSTLTVSNMSPEDSSIYLCSVADRAPTEAFFGQGTRLTVV.

The J gene is TRBJ2-1, the V gene TRBV29-1, with D perhaps matching TRBD2 (5 bases). There are 10 residues in the CDR3. The V end was cut by 7 bases, the J end by 10 bases, with 11 bases between. In germline, CDR1 is SQVTM, CDR2 ANQGSEA. Here the CDR3 reads CSGITGEQFF. The CDR3 coding sequence is TGCAGCGGGATAACGGGGGAGCAGTTCTTC.

This clone was picked up a small number of times. V usage is TRBV9 and J usage is TRBJ2-1; D is undetermined. CDR1 is SGDLS, CDR2 YYNGEE, per germline. The CDR3 spans 16 residues. Trimming removed 7 bases at V and 3 bases at J, with 20 bases between. The CDR3 DNA is TGTGCCAGCGGTAAAACCCCTAGTAGTGGCTACAATGAGCAGTTCTTC. Translating gives CASGKTPSSGYNEQFF.

The genes are TRBV15 and TRBJ1-3; D remains ambiguous. This CDR3 has 15 residues. Trimming shortened V by 0 bases and J by 0 bases, and 6 bases separated the two germline ends. CDR1 and CDR2 from the germline V gene are LNHNV and YYDKDF (reference sequence). The CDR3 sequence: CATSREVSSGNTIYF. CDR3 in DNA: TGTGCCACCAGCAGAGAAGTTAGCTCTGGAAACACCATATATTTT.

This clone was seen a few times. This chain joins TRBV5-1 and TRBJ2-7; 13 bases line up with TRBD2. CDR3 length: 14 residues. The trim removed 4 bases at V and 2 bases at J, leaving 0 bases unmatched. Per germline, CDR1 SGHRS and CDR2 YFSETQ. CDR3 bases: TGCGCCAGCAGCGGGACTAGCGGGACCTACGAGCAGTACTTC. Translating it yields CASSGTSGTYEQYF.

CDR3 amino acids: CASSVGRWRGTNTGELFF. DNA of the CDR3: TGTGCCAGCAGCGTAGGGCGGTGGAGGGGTACGAACACCGGGGAGCTGTTTTTT. The J gene is TRBJ2-2, the V gene TRBV7-8; weak D call: TRBD2 (6 bases). The CDR3 totals 18 residues. Germline V lookup: CDR1 SGHVS, CDR2 FQNEAQ. V lost 5 bases to trimming and J lost 0 bases, with 19 bases between them.

In this sample, this clone turned up a few times. V usage is TRBV6-5 and J usage is TRBJ2-2, with a possible D match to TRBD2 (5 bases). V lost 2 bases to trimming and J lost 5 bases, with 6 bases between them. Per germline, CDR1 MNHEY and CDR2 SVGAGI. The CDR3 sequence is 13 residues long. CDR3 loop: CASSYPGTGELFF. CDR3 DNA sequence: TGTGCCAGCAGTTACCCGGGGACCGGGGAGCTGTTTTTT.

This clone was seen more than once but under ten times. The chain links TRBV4-1 to TRBJ1-2; D unclear. The ends were cut back, 0 bases at V and 8 bases at J, with 10 bases in the middle. This CDR3 comprises 13 residues. Per the germline V gene, CDR1 is MGHRA and CDR2 is YSYEKL. CDR3 nucleotide sequence: TGCGCCAGCAGCCAAGAGACATCAATAGGCTACACCTTC. This gives the protein CASSQETSIGYTF.

CDR3 residues: CASRRGQINTDTQYF. CDR3 sequence (DNA): TGTGCCAGCAGAAGGGGACAGATAAACACAGATACGCAGTATTTT. The J gene is TRBJ2-3, the V gene TRBV5-8; 7 nucleotides align to TRBD1. J was trimmed by 2 bases and V by 5 bases; bases with no gene match: 8. The CDR3 totals 15 residues. Germline CDR1 and CDR2: SGHTS and YDEGEE.

This clone was counted between two and nine times. The J gene is TRBJ2-2, the V gene TRBV5-1; 12 positions match TRBD2. Germline lookup yields CDR1 SGHRS and CDR2 YFSETQ. The length of the CDR3 is 17 residues. Trimming removed 2 bases from V and 5 bases from J; junction bases left unmatched: 7. The CDR3 sequence is CASSFRLAGVGTGELFF. The CDR3 bases are TGCGCCAGCAGCTTTCGACTAGCGGGAGTAGGTACCGGGGAGCTGTTTTTT.

This clone was found a few times. The chain links TRBV28 to TRBJ2-7; D gene uncertain. V gave up 7 bases and J gave up 6 bases, with 16 bases separating them. CDR1 and CDR2 (germline): MDHEN, SYDVKM. CDR3 size: 13 residues. In nucleotides, the CDR3 is TGTGCCAGCAAACCCCAGGTTAAGTCCGAGCAGTACTTC. It encodes CASKPQVKSEQYF.

This chain connects TRBV7-8 to TRBJ2-1; 7 nucleotides agree with TRBD2. Looked up from germline, CDR1 is SGHVS and CDR2 is FQNEAQ. Losses at the gene ends were 6 bases for V and 3 bases for J; bases not matched to a gene: 14. CDR3 size: 17 residues. In nucleotides, the CDR3 is TGTGCCAGCAGTGTCCTCAACGGGGAGCGGGGCTACAATGAGCAGTTCTTC. This gives the protein CASSVLNGERGYNEQFF.

The rearrangement uses TRBV7-2 and TRBJ2-5; TRBD2 matches 8 bases. Germline V lookup: CDR1 SGHTA, CDR2 FQGNSA. The CDR3 length is 14 residues. The J segment lost 5 bases and the V segment lost 2 bases, leaving 4 bases of the junction unmatched. The CDR3 loop reads CASSLLEREETQYF. The CDR3 nucleotides read TGTGCCAGCAGCTTATTGGAGCGGGAGGAGACCCAGTACTTC. Full variable domain (missing parts from reference TRBV7-2 and TRBJ2-5): GAGVSQSPSNKVTEKGKDVELRCDPISGHTALYWYRQSLGQGLEFLIYFQGNSAPDKSGLPSDRFSAERTGGSVSTLTIQRTQQEDSAVYLCASSLLEREETQYFGPGTRLLVL.

This clone was seen only a few times. V usage is TRBV9 and J usage is TRBJ1-4; tentative D call: TRBD1 (6 bases). V was cut by 1 base and J by 11 bases, with 18 bases left in between. CDR1 SGDLS and CDR2 YYNGEE come from the germline V gene. CDR3 length: 15 residues. The CDR3 region is CASSVSGARDGKLFF. CDR3 nucleotides: TGTGCCAGCAGCGTATCAGGGGCGAGGGATGGGAAACTGTTTTTT.

V gene TRBV5-4 combines with J gene TRBJ1-2; D remains unclear. The V gene's germline CDR1 is SGHNT and CDR2 YYREEE (reference sequence). V was cut by 4 bases and J by 4 bases, with 14 bases left in between. CDR3 length: 14 residues. In DNA form, the CDR3 reads TGTGCCAGCAGCCCCCCACCGGGAGGCTATGGCTACACCTTC. It is translated as CASSPPPGGYGYTF.

This clone was seen ten or more times. The chain combines TRBV6-5 with TRBJ2-3; 7 positions match TRBD1. The CDR3 length is 14 residues. The trim removed 2 bases at V and 7 bases at J, leaving 6 bases unmatched. Germline lookup yields CDR1 MNHEY and CDR2 SVGAGI. CDR3 sequence: CASSYRGPPYTQYF. In nucleotides, the CDR3 is TGTGCCAGCAGTTACAGGGGGCCCCCATATACGCAGTATTTT.

The table lists this clone with a few counts. This chain uses TRBV12-5 with TRBJ2-5; TRBD2 agrees at 8 bases. V gave up 0 bases and J gave up 4 bases; unmatched junction bases: 4. Germline V CDR1 and CDR2: LGHNT, FRNRAP. This CDR3 is 15 amino acids long. This CDR3 is CASGLVSGGVETQYF. As DNA, the CDR3 is TGTGCTAGTGGTTTGGTATCGGGAGGGGTAGAGACCCAGTACTTC.

This clone was observed a handful of times. The genes are TRBV27 and TRBJ1-2; D not resolved. V lost 0 bases, J lost 2 bases, and 10 bases lay in between. The CDR3 runs to 15 residues. From germline, CDR1 is MNHEY and CDR2 SMNVEV (reference sequence). The CDR3 protein is CASSLSGRLNYGYTF. The CDR3 DNA reads as TGTGCCAGCAGTTTATCAGGGAGGCTAAACTATGGCTACACCTTC.

This clone came up a few times. The V call is TRBV21-1, the J call TRBJ1-1; TRBD1 is taken as the D call from the table, unchecked against the DNA. TRBV21-1 is described as a pseudogene. The length of the CDR3 is 16 residues. CDR3 nucleotide sequence: TGTGCCAGCAGCAAAAGGACAGGACAGGGAACCGCTGAAGCTTTCTTT. Protein product: CASSKRTGQGTAEAFF.

The chain uses TRBV7-2 and TRBJ2-1; D possibly corresponds to TRBD1 (6 bases). Trimming stripped 1 base from V and 0 bases from J, with 7 bases between. This CDR3 has 15 residues. Per the germline V gene, CDR1 is SGHTA and CDR2 is FQGNSA. CDR3 nucleotide sequence: TGTGCCAGCAGCTTAGAGGGGGTCTCCTACAATGAGCAGTTCTTC. Protein sequence: CASSLEGVSYNEQFF.

The chain couples TRBV12-2 to TRBJ2-7; the table's D call, TRBD2, has no DNA check behind it. TRBV12-2 is given as a pseudogene. This CDR3 has 14 residues. The CDR3 here is CASRLGTSSYEQYF. CDR3 bases: TGTGCAAGTCGCCTCGGGACTAGCAGCTACGAGCAGTACTTC.

Only a few counts were recorded for this clone. The gene calls are TRBV5-1 and TRBJ2-1; 8 positions agree with TRBD2. J gave up 6 bases and V 2 bases, and 10 bases lay outside the gene matches. CDR3 length equals 16 residues. The germline V gene encodes CDR1 SGHRS and CDR2 YFSETQ. CDR3 region: CASSFLKAGGSNEQFF. As DNA, the CDR3 is TGCGCCAGCAGCTTCCTGAAGGCGGGAGGATCCAATGAGCAGTTCTTC.

This clone was counted a few times. The rearrangement uses TRBV5-1 and TRBJ2-3; TRBD2 matches 11 bases. CDR3 length equals 17 residues. V lost 4 bases and J lost 0; bases outside the gene matches: 7. Germline V gene data show CDR1 as SGHRS and CDR2 as YFSETQ. This chain's CDR3 is CASSGLTSGTSTDTQYF. DNA of the CDR3: TGCGCCAGCAGCGGACTGACTAGCGGGACTAGCACAGATACGCAGTATTTT.

This chain links TRBV5-1 with TRBJ2-7; a possible D gene is TRBD2 (5 bases). The CDR3 has 13 amino acids. The germline CDR1 and CDR2 sequences are SGHRS and YFSETQ. The V gene lost 4 bases and the J gene lost 0 bases, with 8 bases spanning the gap. In DNA, the CDR3 is TGCGCCAGCAGCAGGGAGAGCTCCTACGAGCAGTACTTC. It is translated as CASSRESSYEQYF. Full variable domain (missing parts from reference TRBV5-1 and TRBJ2-7): KAGVTQTPRYLIKTRGQQVTLSCSPISGHRSVSWYQQTPGQGLQFLFEYFSETQRNKGNFPGRFSGRQFSNSRSEMNVSTLELGDSALYLCASSRESSYEQYFGPGTRLTVT.

The sample holds a few counts of this clone. The V call is TRBV5-1, the J call TRBJ2-1; 9 bases are a match to TRBD1. Germline lookup yields CDR1 SGHRS and CDR2 YFSETQ. This CDR3 region has 14 residues. Trimming removed 4 bases from V and 5 bases from J; junction bases left unmatched: 4. The CDR3 loop is CASSARTGDNEQFF. The CDR3 DNA is TGCGCCAGCAGCGCGAGGACAGGGGACAATGAGCAGTTCTTC.